This T cell receptor beta chain stems from a study of cytomegalovirus exposure and HLA in healthy donors. A note on this clone: No antigen is known for it.

The PCR employed 60 Vbeta primers together with 13 Jbeta primers. TCRdb keeps only in-frame clones here, not all; method: immunoSEQ multiplex PCR. The data contain 75,000 to 90,000 clones, about 73% of them seen just once; the ten biggest clones take up 3.5% to 4.5%. The CDR3 contains 13 residues. The J segment lost 4 bases and the V segment lost 8 bases, leaving 5 bases of the junction unmatched. CDR1 SNHLY and CDR2 FYNNEI come from the germline V gene. Overall study results and limits: Sequencing probably produced one cluster of sequence variants that were highly shared.

This clonotype was sampled from a middle-aged man in good health and CMV-seronegative. The chain employs TRBV2 and TRBJ2-3; 8 nucleotides agree with TRBD1. The sample was PBMCs. The CDR3: CASVGQGADTQYF. CDR3 DNA sequence: TGTGCCAGCGTAGGACAGGGTGCAGATACGCAGTATTTT.